The 10 T cell receptor beta chains presented below share a single source sample, sequenced in a study of blood T cell repertoires in COVID-19. Profiled with immunoSEQ multiplex PCR; TCRdb holds only in-frame clones, not every one. The sample yields around 63,000 clones, 70% to 75% seen once. The source material was peripheral blood. These receptors all stem from a woman aged 45-65 years with active or convalescent COVID-19.

The chain links TRBV28 to TRBJ2-2, with D possibly being TRBD1 (5 bases). CDR3 size: 13 residues. V lost 10 bases, J lost 4 bases, and 13 bases lay in between. Germline V gives CDR1 MDHEN, CDR2 SYDVKM. The CDR3 nucleotides read TGTGCCATCTTGGACATTTTCACCGGGGAGCTGTTTTTT. Amino acid sequence: CAILDIFTGELFF.

The rearrangement links TRBV21-1 to TRBJ1-1. TRBV21-1 is a listed pseudogene. This CDR3 contains 14 residues. The CDR3 nucleotides read TGTGCCAGCAGCGCCCCGGCGGTGAACACTGAAGCTTTCTTT. Translating it yields CASSAPAVNTEAFF.

The chain joins TRBV3-1 (or the pseudogene TRBV3-2) to TRBJ2-1, with TRBD2 identical over 8 bases. CDR1 is LGHDT and CDR2 is YNNKEL in the germline V gene (reference sequence). V trimming: 1 base; J trimming: 2 bases; junction bases outside the gene matches: 4. The CDR3 has 16 amino acids. The DNA of the CDR3 is TGTGCCAGCAGCCAAGTTCGGGGACTAGCCTACAATGAGCAGTTCTTC. As protein: CASSQVRGLAYNEQFF.

V is TRBV18 and J is TRBJ2-5; 7 bases are a match to TRBD1. CDR3 length: 14 amino acids. V trimming: 3 bases; J trimming: 3 bases; junction bases outside the gene matches: 4. Germline CDR1 is KGHSH and CDR2 is LQKENI. CDR3 nucleotide sequence: TGTGCCAGCTCACCGTACAGGGGAAAAGAGACCCAGTACTTC. Translating gives CASSPYRGKETQYF.

This chain joins TRBV24-1 and TRBJ2-6, with D hard to call. The CDR3 has 15 residues. The V end was cut by 4 bases, the J end by 4 bases, with 10 bases between. The germline gives CDR1 KGHDR, CDR2 SFDVKD. The CDR3 DNA is TGTGCCACCAGTGACGCCGGTTCAGGGGCCAACGTCCTGACTTTC. This gives the protein CATSDAGSGANVLTF.

The chain uses TRBV7-9 and TRBJ1-2; D is unresolved. The CDR3 is made up of 13 amino acids. The ends were cut back, 1 base at V and 5 bases at J, with 8 bases in the middle. Germline CDR1 is SEHNR and CDR2 is FQNEAQ (reference sequence). The chain's CDR3 is CASSLDYLYGYTF. CDR3 coding DNA: TGTGCCAGCAGCTTAGATTATTTATATGGCTACACCTTC.

The chain is built from TRBV11-2 and TRBJ1-4; D gene uncertain. The germline V and J ends were trimmed by 2 bases and 0 bases, with 7 bases remaining between them. This CDR3 has 15 residues. Germline V CDR1 and CDR2: SGHAT, FQNNGV. The chain's CDR3 is CASSLQLTTNEKLFF. The CDR3 DNA sequence: TGTGCCAGCAGCTTACAGTTGACAACTAATGAAAAACTGTTTTTT.

The chain combines TRBV11-2 with TRBJ2-7, with D unresolved. This CDR3 comprises 13 residues. V was cut by 4 bases and J by 6 bases, with 13 bases left in between. Germline CDR1 is SGHAT and CDR2 is FQNNGV. The DNA of the CDR3 is TGTGCCAGCAGCTCCCGGTCGAAACTCGAGCAGTACTTC. As protein: CASSSRSKLEQYF.

This rearrangement joins TRBV15 to TRBJ2-7; D is unclear. CDR1 LNHNV and CDR2 YYDKDF come from the germline V gene (reference sequence). This CDR3 contains 15 residues. Trimming took 1 base from V and 3 from J, leaving 13 bases between them. The CDR3 bases are TGTGCCACCAGCAGAGGACCAGCGTCCGACTACGAGCAGTACTTC. Translating gives CATSRGPASDYEQYF.

The V and J genes are TRBV2 and TRBJ2-7; 7 bases map to TRBD2. Germline trimming cut 3 bases from V and 4 bases from J; bases unmatched to any gene: 9. The CDR3 has 15 amino acids. Germline V gene lookup returns CDR1 SNHLY and CDR2 FYNNEI. CDR3 nucleotides: TGTGCCAGCAGTGATTGGTCGGGAGGACAATACGAGCAGTACTTC. The encoded protein is CASSDWSGGQYEQYF.